Each of the 10 T cell receptor beta chains below was sequenced from the same sample in a study of CD8 T cells in Susac syndrome. RNA totalling about 0.45 to 1 ug underwent reverse transcription with random hexamers. Via MiXCR, TCRdb re-called the immunoSEQ multiplex PCR reads, giving one row per CDR3 protein. The sample has around 140,000 distinct CDR3 sequences; 80% to 85% are singletons. Sequencing used CD8+ T cells from PBMCs. These receptors all come from a human donor with multiple sclerosis.

V gene TRBV7-6 combines with J gene TRBJ2-7, with D tentatively TRBD1 (5 bases). The CDR3 length is 15 residues. V lost 5 bases and J lost 7, with 21 bases in between. Per germline, CDR1 SGHVS and CDR2 FNYEAQ. The CDR3 region is CASSDWGGESQEQYF. The DNA for the CDR3 is TGTGCCAGCAGCGACTGGGGCGGCGAGAGCCAAGAGCAGTACTTC.

There are a few counts of this clonotype. The chain combines TRBV11-2 with TRBJ1-1, with D maybe TRBD1 (5 bases). CDR3 length: 14 residues. The germline gives CDR1 SGHAT, CDR2 FQNNGV. V dropped 5 bases and J dropped 3 bases, with 13 bases sitting between them. The CDR3 nucleotides are TGTGCCAGCAGCCCGCGGGGACCCTACACTGAAGCTTTCTTT. Its translation is CASSPRGPYTEAFF.

The gene calls are TRBV12-3 or TRBV12-4 and TRBJ1-5; no clear D gene. V shed 0 bases and J shed 10 bases, with 13 bases lying between them. This CDR3 has 14 amino acids. CDR3 region: CASSLAAVSEPQHF. The CDR3 nucleotides read TGTGCCAGCAGTTTAGCGGCCGTGTCGGAACCCCAGCATTTT.

This sequence joins TRBV6-5 and TRBJ2-7, with D unresolved. Trimming cost V 1 base and J 2 bases, with 9 bases left between them. Germline V gives CDR1 MNHEY, CDR2 SVGAGI. CDR3 length equals 14 residues. Here the CDR3 DNA reads TGTGCCAGCAGTTACTTAGGTGACACCTACGAGCAGTACTTC. Protein sequence: CASSYLGDTYEQYF.

J is TRBJ1-5 and V is TRBV20-1, with no clear D. V was pared by 6 bases and J by 0 bases, with 18 bases between. The germline gives CDR1 DFQATT, CDR2 SNEGSKA (reference sequence). This CDR3 has 16 amino acids. The CDR3 DNA sequence: TGCAGTGCCGTCCATGACGGAGCTTATAGCAATCAGCCCCAGCATTTT. Residues: CSAVHDGAYSNQPQHF.

The J gene is TRBJ1-5, the V gene TRBV4-1, with D unclear. The germline gives CDR1 MGHRA, CDR2 YSYEKL. The CDR3 consists of 15 residues. V was clipped by 1 base and J by 11 bases, with 18 bases between them. CDR3 in DNA: TGCGCCAGCAGCCAAGGCTTGTCAGACCTAAGGACCCAGCATTTT. It is translated as CASSQGLSDLRTQHF.

V usage is TRBV25-1 and J usage is TRBJ2-1; tentatively, D is TRBD2 (6 bases). The CDR3 spans 15 residues. Germline values: CDR1 MGHDK, CDR2 SYGVNS. V was clipped by 3 bases and J by 0 bases, with 9 bases between them. CDR3 bases: TGTGCCAGCAGTGATCCGGGAGCCTCCTACAATGAGCAGTTCTTC. Its protein product is CASSDPGASYNEQFF.

The chain links TRBV12-3 or TRBV12-4 to TRBJ2-3; 7 positions agree with TRBD2. V shed 4 bases, J shed 2 bases, and the junction held 9 bases outside the gene matches. This CDR3 comprises 16 residues. CDR3 nucleotides: TGTGCCAGCAGTTCAGCGACTAGCTTTCCCACAGATACGCAGTATTTT. This encodes CASSSATSFPTDTQYF.

The rearrangement links TRBV5-1 to TRBJ2-6, with D perhaps matching TRBD1 (6 bases). Trimming shortened V by 2 bases and J by 0 bases, and 15 bases separated the two germline ends. From germline, CDR1 is SGHRS and CDR2 YFSETQ. CDR3 length: 18 amino acids. For the CDR3, the DNA is TGCGCCAGCAGCTTCGGGACAAACCGTCTCTCTGGGGCCAACGTCCTGACTTTC. As protein: CASSFGTNRLSGANVLTF.

This clonotype has a handful of counts. V and J are TRBV9 and TRBJ2-2, with 8 bases matching TRBD1. V shed 3 bases, J shed 1 base, and the junction held 5 bases outside the gene matches. The V gene's germline CDR1 is SGDLS and CDR2 YYNGEE. The CDR3 consists of 16 residues. The CDR3 nucleotides read TGTGCCAGCAGCGCCCCCGGGACAGGGAACACCGGGGAGCTGTTTTTT. Translation: CASSAPGTGNTGELFF.